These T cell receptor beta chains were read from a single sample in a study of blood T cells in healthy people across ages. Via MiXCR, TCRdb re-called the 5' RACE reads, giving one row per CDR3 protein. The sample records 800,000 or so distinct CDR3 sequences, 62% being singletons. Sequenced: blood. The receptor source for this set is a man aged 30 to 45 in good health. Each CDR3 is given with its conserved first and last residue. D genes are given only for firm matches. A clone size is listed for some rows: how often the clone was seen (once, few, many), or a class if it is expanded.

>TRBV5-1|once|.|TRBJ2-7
CASSLVVGLTHYEQYF
TGCGCCAGCAGCTTAGTTGTGGGACTGACGCATTACGAGCAGTACTTC
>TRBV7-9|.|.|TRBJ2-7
CASSRGLLEYF
TGTGCCAGCAGCCGGGGCCTCCTGGAGTACTTC
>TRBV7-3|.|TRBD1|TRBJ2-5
CASSADRESETQYF
TGTGCCAGCAGCGCGGACAGGGAGTCCGAGACCCAGTACTTC
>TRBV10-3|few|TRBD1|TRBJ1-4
CAISEDRGGEKLFF
TGTGCCATCAGTGAGGACAGGGGAGGTGAAAAACTGTTTTTT
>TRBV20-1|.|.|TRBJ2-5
CSASPGGKETQYF
TGCAGTGCTAGTCCCGGGGGAAAAGAGACCCAGTACTTC
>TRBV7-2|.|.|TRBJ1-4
CASSTGMRGEKLFF
TGTGCCAGCAGCACAGGGATGCGCGGTGAAAAACTGTTTTTT
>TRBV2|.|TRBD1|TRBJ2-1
CASSDTGESYNEQFF
TGTGCCAGCAGTGACACAGGGGAATCCTACAATGAGCAGTTCTTC
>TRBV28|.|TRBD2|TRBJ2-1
CASSLLTSGGNNEQFF
TGTGCCAGCAGTTTACTGACTAGCGGGGGGAACAATGAGCAGTTCTTC
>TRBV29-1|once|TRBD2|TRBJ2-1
CSVGGRLDEQFF
TGCAGCGTGGGGGGGAGGCTCGATGAGCAGTTCTTC
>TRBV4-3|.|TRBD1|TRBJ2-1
CASSQDPGGYDEQFF
TGCGCCAGCAGCCAAGACCCAGGGGGTTACGATGAGCAGTTCTTC
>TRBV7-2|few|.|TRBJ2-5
CASSLGLTTETQYF
TGTGCCAGCAGCTTAGGACTAACGACGGAGACCCAGTACTTC
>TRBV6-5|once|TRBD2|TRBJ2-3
CASSYSVPSGGSTDTQYF
TGTGCCAGCAGTTACTCGGTTCCTAGCGGGGGAAGCACAGATACGCAGTATTTT
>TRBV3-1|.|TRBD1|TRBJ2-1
CASSQEGDREFF
TGTGCCAGCAGCCAAGAAGGGGACAGGGAGTTCTTC
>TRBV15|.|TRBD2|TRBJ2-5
CATSRGSAGVGETQYF
TGTGCCACCAGCAGAGGGAGCGCGGGGGTAGGAGAGACCCAGTACTTC
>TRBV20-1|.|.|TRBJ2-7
CSAPSQGSVSYEQYF
TGCAGTGCGCCATCACAGGGATCCGTCTCCTACGAGCAGTACTTC
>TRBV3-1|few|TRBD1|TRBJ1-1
CASRNLKRGLNTEAFF
TGTGCCAGCAGAAACCTTAAAAGGGGGCTAAATACTGAAGCTTTCTTT
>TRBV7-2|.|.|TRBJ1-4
CASSVDRYNEKLFF
TGTGCCAGCAGCGTGGACCGCTATAATGAAAAACTGTTTTTT
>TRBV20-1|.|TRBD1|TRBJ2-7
CSARTGISYEQYF
TGCAGTGCCCGGACAGGGATATCCTACGAGCAGTACTTC
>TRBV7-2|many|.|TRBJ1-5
CASSPRGQPQHF
TGTGCCAGCAGCCCGCGGGGTCAGCCCCAGCATTTT
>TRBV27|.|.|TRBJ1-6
CASRVTADSYNSPLHF
TGTGCCAGCAGGGTGACAGCGGACTCCTATAATTCACCCCTCCACTTT
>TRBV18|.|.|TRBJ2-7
CASSRRIDNTYEQYF
TGTGCCAGCTCAAGGAGGATAGATAACACCTACGAGCAGTACTTC
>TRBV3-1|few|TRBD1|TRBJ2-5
CASSRTSQGPQETQYF
TGTGCCAGCAGCCGGACCTCACAGGGGCCCCAAGAGACCCAGTACTTC
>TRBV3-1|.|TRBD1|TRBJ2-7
CASSKTGATHEQYF
TGTGCCAGCAGCAAGACAGGGGCCACCCACGAGCAGTACTTC
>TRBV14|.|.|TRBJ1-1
CASSQVGPAEAFF
TGTGCCAGCAGCCAAGTGGGGCCCGCTGAAGCTTTCTTT
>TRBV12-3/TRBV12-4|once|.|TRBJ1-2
CASSFEGPVGYTF
TGTGCCAGCAGTTTTGAGGGACCGGTTGGCTACACCTTC
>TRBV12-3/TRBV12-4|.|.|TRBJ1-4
CAGSLWQDNEKLFF
TGTGCCGGCAGTTTATGGCAAGATAATGAAAAACTGTTTTTT
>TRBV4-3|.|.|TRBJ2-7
CASSQDPQGLDGQYF
TGCGCCAGCAGCCAAGATCCTCAGGGGTTGGACGGGCAGTACTTC
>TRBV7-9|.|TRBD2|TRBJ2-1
CASSLSLAGRDEQFF
TGTGCCAGCAGCTTATCACTAGCGGGGAGGGATGAGCAGTTCTTC
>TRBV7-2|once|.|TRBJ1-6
CASTAGRLGTSPLHF
TGTGCCAGCACTGCGGGGCGCTTGGGGACTTCACCCCTCCACTTT
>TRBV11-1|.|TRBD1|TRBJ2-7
CASSPGPHRGQNEQYF
TGTGCCAGCAGCCCCGGACCTCACAGGGGCCAGAACGAGCAGTACTTC
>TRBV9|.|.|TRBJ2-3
CASSLRAHPQGDTQYF
TGTGCCAGCAGCCTCAGGGCCCACCCCCAGGGAGATACGCAGTATTTT
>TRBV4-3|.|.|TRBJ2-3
CASNQGAGVVTFTDTQYF
TGCGCCAGCAACCAAGGGGCGGGCGTGGTTACCTTCACAGATACGCAGTATTTT
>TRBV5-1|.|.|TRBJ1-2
CASSLETAPGGYTF
TGCGCCAGCAGCTTGGAAACGGCGCCAGGGGGCTACACCTTC
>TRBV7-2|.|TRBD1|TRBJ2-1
CASSFQGAVFEQFF
TGTGCCAGCAGCTTCCAGGGGGCCGTCTTCGAGCAGTTCTTC
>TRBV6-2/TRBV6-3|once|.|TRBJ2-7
CASSYTLTRITYEQYF
TGTGCCAGCAGTTACACCCTGACTAGAATCACCTACGAGCAGTACTTC
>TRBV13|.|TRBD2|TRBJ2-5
CASSLGLAGGPFHEQYF
TGTGCCAGCAGCTTGGGACTAGCGGGGGGGCCGTTCCATGAGCAGTACTTC
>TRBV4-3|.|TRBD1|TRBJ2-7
CASSQSRTGYYEQYF
TGCGCCAGCAGCCAATCCCGGACAGGATACTACGAGCAGTACTTC
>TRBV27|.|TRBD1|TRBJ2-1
CASRPTGTGGGRQFF
TGTGCCAGCAGACCAACCGGGACAGGGGGCGGGAGGCAGTTCTTC
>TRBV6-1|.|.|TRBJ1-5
CASSELEGLLGNQPQHF
TGTGCCAGCAGTGAACTCGAGGGACTCCTTGGGAATCAGCCCCAGCATTTT